This is a list of T cell receptor beta chains from one sample in a study of cytomegalovirus exposure and HLA in healthy donors. TCRdb's copy holds only in-frame clones and misses some; the assay was immunoSEQ multiplex PCR. Here the sample spans about 120,000 clones, less than 85% being singletons. Sequencing was done on a sample of PBMCs. All receptors come from a man in his thirties or forties in good health and CMV-seronegative. The CDR3 runs from the conserved cysteine through the conserved F or W. Fields, in order: V gene, J gene, D gene, CDR3 protein. D genes are given only for firm matches.

V: TRBV6-1; J: TRBJ2-1; D: TRBD2; CDR3: CASSEDGLAGGSSYNEQFF
V: TRBV4-1; J: TRBJ2-3; D: TRBD2; CDR3: CASSQDDPAGGPDTQYF
V: TRBV5-6; J: TRBJ2-7; D: -; CDR3: CASSLAGGTDYEQYF
V: TRBV5-6; J: TRBJ1-4; D: TRBD1; CDR3: CASSLVKAGGEKLFF
V: TRBV19; J: TRBJ2-7; D: -; CDR3: CASKNSADHYEQYF
V: TRBV18; J: TRBJ2-7; D: TRBD1; CDR3: CASSPTGAHSYEQYF
V: TRBV27; J: TRBJ2-1; D: -; CDR3: CASSPLRDEQFF
V: TRBV7-9; J: TRBJ2-7; D: TRBD2; CDR3: CASSLVFSQREAYEQYF
V: TRBV30; J: TRBJ1-3; D: -; CDR3: CAWRTGGSGNTIYF
V: TRBV27; J: TRBJ2-1; D: -; CDR3: CASSSFNEQFF
V: TRBV30; J: TRBJ2-1; D: TRBD2; CDR3: CAWSVQTSGSYNEQFF
V: TRBV19; J: TRBJ2-1; D: -; CDR3: CASSIAGSYNEQFF
V: TRBV21-1; J: TRBJ2-3; D: -; CDR3: CASSNYSRSTDTQYF
V: TRBV27; J: TRBJ2-3; D: -; CDR3: CASNPQGITDTQYF
V: TRBV27; J: TRBJ2-7; D: TRBD1; CDR3: CASSTGDRPYEQYF
V: TRBV2; J: TRBJ2-3; D: TRBD2; CDR3: CASSEQGSGLSTDTQYF
V: TRBV28; J: TRBJ1-2; D: TRBD1; CDR3: CASSLGQGRYGYTF
V: TRBV5-1; J: TRBJ1-1; D: -; CDR3: CASSLFRGTDEAFF
V: TRBV6-6; J: TRBJ1-1; D: TRBD1; CDR3: CASSYSTGGDTEAFF
V: TRBV7-2; J: TRBJ2-7; D: TRBD2; CDR3: CASSEGLADYEQYF
V: TRBV7-6; J: TRBJ2-7; D: -; CDR3: CASSSLPGQQIIGEQYF
V: TRBV6-5; J: TRBJ1-2; D: -; CDR3: CASSYYRGRNYGYTF
V: TRBV6-6; J: TRBJ1-6; D: TRBD1; CDR3: CASSYVTGVYNSPLHF